This T cell receptor beta chain was recorded in a study of T cell repertoires in cytomegalovirus infection. Study overall: Public TCR beta signature analysis indicated the presence of both CMV infection and matching HLA type.

Germline loops: CDR1 SGHTA, CDR2 FQGTGA. The J segment lost 2 bases and the V segment lost 5 bases, leaving 6 bases of the junction unmatched. CDR3 length: 15 amino acids. TCRdb processed the reads anew with MiXCR; each CDR3 protein has one entry. The sample consists of about 490,000 distinct CDR3 sequences, approximately 15% of them appearing once. This clonotype occurred many times. The sample was CD8+ T cells from PBMCs. The V gene is TRBV7-3, the J gene TRBJ2-1, with 7 bases lining up with TRBD2. This clonotype was sampled from a human donor in good health (CMV status not recorded). Some clones in this sample may be carry-over from other donors' samples. CDR3 nucleotide sequence: TGTGCCAGCAGCCACGGACTAGGTCCCTACAATGAGCAGTTCTTC. Translation gives CASSHGLGPYNEQFF. Variable domain in full (rest from reference TRBV7-3 and TRBJ2-1): GAGVSQTPSNKVTEKGKYVELRCDPISGHTALYWYRQSLGQGPEFLIYFQGTGAADDSGLPNDRFFAVRPEGSVSTLKIQRTERGDSAVYLCASSHGLGPYNEQFFGPGTRLTVL.